These 20 T cell receptor beta chains came from one sample sequenced in a study of blood T cell repertoires in COVID-19. Method: immunoSEQ multiplex PCR; TCRdb's copy keeps in-frame clones and lacks some. Among around 200,000 clones listed, roughly 80% were seen once. Sequences were obtained from peripheral blood. All receptors derive from a man aged 50 or older with active or convalescent COVID-19.

The V gene is TRBV24-1, the J gene TRBJ2-5, with 9 positions matching TRBD2. The length of the CDR3 is 16 residues. Looked up from germline, CDR1 is KGHDR and CDR2 is SFDVKD. After removal of 4 bases from V and 1 base from J, the junction contained 6 bases not matched to a gene. The CDR3 region has the DNA TGTGCCACCAGTGACCCACGACTAGCGGCCCAAGAGACCCAGTACTTC. Protein product: CATSDPRLAAQETQYF.

The V and J genes are TRBV4-1 and TRBJ2-3; TRBD2 aligns across 8 bases. V lost 5 bases to trimming and J lost 1 base; unmatched junction nucleotides: 14. From germline, CDR1 is MGHRA and CDR2 YSYEKL. The CDR3 has 18 amino acids. The CDR3 nucleotides are TGCGCCAGCAGCGGAATGGGTAGCGGGGCTGGGGGCACAGATACGCAGTATTTT. This codes for CASSGMGSGAGGTDTQYF.

The V call is TRBV15, the J call TRBJ2-5, with unresolved D. The V gene's germline CDR1 is LNHNV and CDR2 YYDKDF (reference sequence). Trimming took off 3 bases at V and 0 bases at J, with 5 bases between the two ends. The CDR3 extends over 13 amino acids. CDR3 bases: TGTGCCACCAGCAGCCGGGACCAAGAGACCCAGTACTTC. Translated: CATSSRDQETQYF.

The CDR3 loop is CASRTSGANPSTDTQYF. CDR3 nucleotides: TGTGCCAGCAGGACCAGCGGGGCGAACCCTAGCACAGATACGCAGTATTTT. V usage is TRBV27 and J usage is TRBJ2-3, with 7 bases fitting TRBD2. V dropped 6 bases and J dropped 0; count of bases not matched to a gene: 12. CDR1 is MNHEY and CDR2 is SMNVEV in the germline V gene (reference sequence). The CDR3 sequence is 17 residues long.

The chain has TRBV21-1 and TRBJ1-5; the D call of TRBD1 is as the table states it, not checked on the DNA. TRBV21-1 is classified as a pseudogene. CDR3 length: 21 residues. CDR3 region: CASSPPGQGAHGPYSNQPQHF. CDR3 in DNA: TGTGCCAGCAGCCCCCCGGGACAGGGGGCGCATGGACCCTATAGCAATCAGCCCCAGCATTTT.

The V call is TRBV19, the J call TRBJ1-1; D is uncertain. Germline V gene lookup returns CDR1 LNHDA and CDR2 SQIVND (reference sequence). Trimming pared 5 bases from V and 1 base from J, leaving 8 bases between. The CDR3 sequence is 13 residues long. The CDR3 bases are TGTGCCAGTAGTGGCCCGGGGAACACTGAAGCTTTCTTT. It translates to CASSGPGNTEAFF.

The V call is TRBV5-1, the J call TRBJ1-4; D unclear. Trimming took off 0 bases at V and 6 bases at J, with 9 bases between the two ends. The V gene's germline CDR1 is SGHRS and CDR2 YFSETQ. This CDR3 spans 14 amino acids. Here the CDR3 reads CASSLGGLDEKLFF. The CDR3, as DNA: TGCGCCAGCAGCTTGGGAGGGTTGGATGAAAAACTGTTTTTT.

The V call is TRBV5-1, the J call TRBJ2-2, with unresolved D. Trimming removed 10 bases at V and 0 bases at J, with 13 bases between. The CDR3 loop spans 14 amino acids. Looked up from germline, CDR1 is SGHRS and CDR2 is YFSETQ. The CDR3 coding sequence is TGCGCCCTTCCCGGCGACTCGAACACCGGGGAGCTGTTTTTT. The encoded protein is CALPGDSNTGELFF.

This chain links TRBV9 with TRBJ2-3, with 7 bases aligning to TRBD2. The trim removed 4 bases at V and 5 bases at J, leaving 10 bases unmatched. The CDR3 is made up of 15 amino acids. The germline V gene encodes CDR1 SGDLS and CDR2 YYNGEE. The CDR3: CASSFKTGTKDTQYF. CDR3 nucleotides: TGTGCCAGCAGCTTCAAAACCGGGACTAAAGATACGCAGTATTTT.

The chain uses TRBV24-1 and TRBJ2-7; 7 bases agree with TRBD1. V dropped 10 bases and J dropped 5; count of bases not matched to a gene: 10. This CDR3 comprises 13 residues. Germline V lookup: CDR1 KGHDR, CDR2 SFDVKD. In DNA, the CDR3 is TGTGCCACTCGACGGCAGGGGGTGGACGAGCAGTACTTC. The encoded protein is CATRRQGVDEQYF.

The rearrangement links TRBV10-2 to TRBJ2-3; D is possibly TRBD2 (7 bases). CDR1 and CDR2 (germline): WSHSY, SAAADI. The CDR3 spans 13 residues. The ends were cut back, 7 bases at V and 5 bases at J, with 13 bases in the middle. This CDR3 is CASNGGRGDTQYF. The CDR3 nucleotides are TGCGCCAGCAACGGGGGGCGGGGAGATACGCAGTATTTT.

A note on this clone: This same CDR3 is encoded by further DNA sequences in the sample. V and J are TRBV2 and TRBJ2-1; the D gene is possibly TRBD1 (6 bases). This CDR3 spans 13 amino acids. From germline, CDR1 is SNHLY and CDR2 FYNNEI. Trimming shortened V by 4 bases and J by 4 bases, and 8 bases separated the two germline ends. CDR3 loop: CASSADSYNEQFF. CDR3 DNA: TGTGCCAGCAGTGCGGACAGTTACAATGAGCAGTTCTTC.

This chain links TRBV6-5 with TRBJ2-3, with 7 positions matching TRBD2. The junction had 11 bases not matched to a gene; V was cut back by 2 bases and J by 6 bases. The V gene's germline CDR1 is MNHEY and CDR2 SVGAGI. This CDR3 has 16 residues. The CDR3 coding sequence is TGTGCCAGCAGTTACGGGGCGGGGGTCCTGCCCGATACGCAGTATTTT. Protein: CASSYGAGVLPDTQYF.

V gene TRBV6-5 combines with J gene TRBJ1-6, with TRBD1 matching 9 bases. From germline, CDR1 is MNHEY and CDR2 SVGAGI. The CDR3 runs to 15 residues. Losses at the gene ends were 5 bases for V and 8 bases for J; bases not matched to a gene: 7. The CDR3: CASSPTTGGHSPLHF. In DNA, the CDR3 is TGTGCCAGCAGTCCCACGACAGGGGGGCATTCACCCCTCCACTTT.

This chain uses TRBV4-3 with TRBJ1-4; D is unclear. V was pared by 4 bases and J by 0 bases, with 12 bases between. The CDR3 loop spans 16 amino acids. Germline lookup yields CDR1 LGHNA and CDR2 YSLEER. CDR3 sequence: CASSPRRVTTNEKLFF. The CDR3 DNA follows: TGCGCCAGCAGCCCTCGGAGGGTCACAACTAATGAAAAACTGTTTTTT.

The chain carries TRBV7-3 and TRBJ2-6; 10 nucleotides align to TRBD1. CDR3 length equals 17 residues. CDR1 is SGHTA and CDR2 is FQGTGA in the germline V gene. V lost 3 bases and J lost 2; bases outside the gene matches: 4. This chain's CDR3 is CASSLDRGRTGANVLTF. The CDR3 bases are TGTGCCAGCAGCTTGGACAGGGGGAGGACTGGGGCCAACGTCCTGACTTTC.

This chain links TRBV9 with TRBJ1-3, with D uncertain. Germline V CDR1 and CDR2: SGDLS, YYNGEE. The CDR3 consists of 14 residues. V shed 6 bases and J shed 0 bases, with 10 bases lying between them. This CDR3 reads CASNEGASGNTIYF. DNA of the CDR3: TGTGCCAGCAACGAGGGAGCCTCTGGAAACACCATATATTTT.

V is TRBV11-1 and J is TRBJ2-7; 8 bases match TRBD2. Trimming removed 1 base from V and 2 bases from J; junction bases left unmatched: 4. The CDR3 runs to 15 residues. CDR1 is SGHAT, CDR2 FQDESV, per germline (reference sequence). The CDR3 sequence: CASSLGTSLAYEQYF. CDR3 DNA: TGTGCCAGCAGCTTAGGGACTAGCCTAGCCTACGAGCAGTACTTC.

This rearrangement joins TRBV11-3 to TRBJ2-2; no clear D. Per the germline V gene, CDR1 is SGHNT and CDR2 is YENEEA. The CDR3 contains 15 residues. The germline V and J ends were trimmed by 4 bases and 2 bases, with 11 bases remaining between them. The CDR3 nucleotides read TGTGCCAGCAGCTCCATTACAGAAAACACCGGGGAGCTGTTTTTT. Its translation: CASSSITENTGELFF.

The chain is built from TRBV19 and TRBJ1-1; 9 bases match TRBD1. Germline V lookup: CDR1 LNHDA, CDR2 SQIVND (reference sequence). The CDR3 consists of 17 residues. V was clipped by 5 bases and J by 5 bases; unmatched bases: 15. Here the CDR3 reads CASSPGQGTSRSTEAFF. As DNA, the CDR3 is TGTGCCAGTAGTCCCGGACAGGGGACGAGTCGGAGTACTGAAGCTTTCTTT.